This is a list of T cell receptor beta chains from one sample in a study of beta chain features in type 1 diabetes. Repertoires were generated with immunoSEQ multiplex PCR, while TCRdb's copy carries only in-frame clones and drops some. The sample contains under 800,000 clones, 15% to 19% of which appear only once. Sequencing used naive CD4+ T cells from blood. These receptors all stem from a man aged 18 to 30 in good health. The CDR3 runs from the conserved cysteine through the conserved F or W. The D gene is left open where the match is weak. Clone size appears in some rows only: once, few, many, or a class for an expanded clone.

j_call: TRBJ2-7; clone_size: .; v_call: TRBV2; d_call: TRBD1; cdr3_aa: CASSERTGSSEQYF; cdr3_nt: TGTGCCAGCAGTGAAAGGACAGGGTCCTCCGAGCAGTACTTC
j_call: TRBJ2-7; clone_size: few; v_call: TRBV5-1; d_call: .; cdr3_aa: CASSSSYEQYF; cdr3_nt: TGCGCCAGCAGTTCTAGTTACGAGCAGTACTTC
j_call: TRBJ2-5; clone_size: few; v_call: TRBV25-1; d_call: TRBD2; cdr3_aa: CASSGGNQETQYF; cdr3_nt: TGTGCCAGCTCGGGGGGTAACCAAGAGACCCAGTACTTC
j_call: TRBJ1-2; clone_size: few; v_call: TRBV7-9; d_call: TRBD1; cdr3_aa: CASSPDRVGYTF; cdr3_nt: TGTGCCAGCAGTCCGGACAGGGTTGGCTACACCTTC
j_call: TRBJ2-5; clone_size: few; v_call: TRBV7-2; d_call: .; cdr3_aa: CASTRVGGPRQETQYF; cdr3_nt: TGTGCCTCAACGCGAGTGGGGGGGCCGCGACAAGAGACCCAGTACTTC
j_call: TRBJ1-3; clone_size: .; v_call: TRBV7-2; d_call: TRBD1; cdr3_aa: CASSSQGRGNTIYF; cdr3_nt: TGTGCCAGCAGCTCACAGGGGCGAGGAAACACCATATATTTT
j_call: TRBJ1-3; clone_size: .; v_call: TRBV6-1; d_call: .; cdr3_aa: CASSERFGGSPGNTIYF; cdr3_nt: TGTGCCAGCAGTGAAAGGTTCGGGGGTTCGCCTGGAAACACCATATATTTT
j_call: TRBJ1-3; clone_size: .; v_call: TRBV7-9; d_call: .; cdr3_aa: CASSLVESERGNTIYF; cdr3_nt: TGTGCCAGCAGCTTAGTCGAGTCCGAGAGAGGAAACACCATATATTTT
j_call: TRBJ2-4; clone_size: .; v_call: TRBV27; d_call: TRBD2; cdr3_aa: CASSPGLAGMRRDGIQYF; cdr3_nt: TGTGCCAGCAGTCCCGGACTAGCGGGGATGCGGCGGGATGGGATTCAGTACTTC
j_call: TRBJ1-5; clone_size: few; v_call: TRBV14; d_call: TRBD1; cdr3_aa: CASSQSGQGRNQPQHF; cdr3_nt: TGTGCCAGCAGCCAGTCGGGACAGGGTAGAAATCAGCCCCAGCATTTT
j_call: TRBJ1-1; clone_size: .; v_call: TRBV4-3; d_call: TRBD1; cdr3_aa: CASSQDDRVRTEAFF; cdr3_nt: TGCGCCAGCAGCCAAGACGACAGGGTGAGGACTGAAGCTTTCTTT
j_call: TRBJ1-5; clone_size: .; v_call: TRBV6-5; d_call: TRBD1; cdr3_aa: CASSYSGTGVNQPQHF; cdr3_nt: TGTGCCAGCAGTTACTCCGGGACAGGAGTGAATCAGCCCCAGCATTTT
j_call: TRBJ2-7; clone_size: .; v_call: TRBV18; d_call: TRBD2; cdr3_aa: CASSREAGALSEQYF; cdr3_nt: TGTGCCAGCTCGCGCGAAGCGGGGGCACTAAGCGAGCAGTACTTC
j_call: TRBJ2-1; clone_size: few; v_call: TRBV28; d_call: TRBD2; cdr3_aa: CASVASGDYNEQFF; cdr3_nt: TGTGCCAGCGTGGCTAGCGGAGACTACAATGAGCAGTTCTTC
j_call: TRBJ2-1; clone_size: few; v_call: TRBV28; d_call: .; cdr3_aa: CASSLRNSYNEQFF; cdr3_nt: TGTGCCAGCAGTTTAAGGAACTCCTACAATGAGCAGTTCTTC
j_call: TRBJ2-2; clone_size: .; v_call: TRBV28; d_call: TRBD1; cdr3_aa: CASSLQTGGSGELFF; cdr3_nt: TGTGCCAGCAGTCTCCAGACAGGGGGCTCCGGGGAGCTGTTTTTT
j_call: TRBJ2-1; clone_size: few; v_call: TRBV7-2; d_call: .; cdr3_aa: CASSLALRGKMYNEQFF; cdr3_nt: TGTGCCAGCAGCTTAGCGCTACGGGGGAAAATGTACAATGAGCAGTTCTTC
j_call: TRBJ1-5; clone_size: .; v_call: TRBV28; d_call: TRBD1; cdr3_aa: CASMEGPDRGNQPQHF; cdr3_nt: TGTGCCAGCATGGAGGGCCCGGACAGGGGCAACCAGCCCCAGCATTTT
j_call: TRBJ2-1; clone_size: .; v_call: TRBV5-4; d_call: .; cdr3_aa: CASSFPRREQFF; cdr3_nt: TGTGCCAGCAGCTTCCCCCGGCGCGAGCAGTTCTTC
j_call: TRBJ2-7; clone_size: few; v_call: TRBV2; d_call: .; cdr3_aa: CASNLQGYYEQYF; cdr3_nt: TGTGCCAGCAACCTACAGGGATACTACGAGCAGTACTTC
j_call: TRBJ2-4; clone_size: .; v_call: TRBV5-1; d_call: .; cdr3_aa: CASSLDAGRPLMDIQYF; cdr3_nt: TGCGCCAGCAGCTTGGACGCGGGACGGCCCCTGATGGACATTCAGTACTTC
j_call: TRBJ2-7; clone_size: .; v_call: TRBV5-4; d_call: .; cdr3_aa: CASSSYDGSSYEQYF; cdr3_nt: TGTGCCAGCAGCTCCTACGACGGGAGCTCCTACGAGCAGTACTTC
j_call: TRBJ2-7; clone_size: few; v_call: TRBV28; d_call: .; cdr3_aa: CASSSSYGRTYEQYF; cdr3_nt: TGTGCCAGCAGTTCATCGTACGGGCGAACCTACGAGCAGTACTTC
j_call: TRBJ2-6; clone_size: few; v_call: TRBV27; d_call: .; cdr3_aa: CASRESGANVLTF; cdr3_nt: TGTGCCAGCAGGGAATCTGGGGCCAACGTCCTGACTTTC
j_call: TRBJ2-1; clone_size: few; v_call: TRBV7-3; d_call: TRBD2; cdr3_aa: CASSLTLGTSDNEQFF; cdr3_nt: TGTGCCAGCAGCTTAACCCTAGGGACTAGTGACAATGAGCAGTTCTTC
j_call: TRBJ1-5; clone_size: .; v_call: TRBV10-3; d_call: TRBD1; cdr3_aa: CAISETDRGTYSNQPQHF; cdr3_nt: TGTGCCATCAGTGAGACGGACAGGGGGACATATAGCAATCAGCCCCAGCATTTT
j_call: TRBJ1-5; clone_size: few; v_call: TRBV6-4; d_call: .; cdr3_aa: CASSDSGGGQPQHF; cdr3_nt: TGTGCCAGCAGTGACTCCGGGGGGGGTCAGCCCCAGCATTTT
j_call: TRBJ2-2; clone_size: few; v_call: TRBV13; d_call: .; cdr3_aa: CASSPKPLYGLTGELFF; cdr3_nt: TGTGCCAGCAGCCCGAAACCCCTTTATGGACTCACCGGGGAGCTGTTTTTT
j_call: TRBJ1-5; clone_size: .; v_call: TRBV2; d_call: TRBD1; cdr3_aa: CASTMGQGQLYSNQPQHF; cdr3_nt: TGTGCCAGCACAATGGGACAGGGGCAGCTTTATAGCAATCAGCCCCAGCATTTT
j_call: TRBJ2-3; clone_size: few; v_call: TRBV7-9; d_call: .; cdr3_aa: CASSLMAGSTDTQYF; cdr3_nt: TGTGCCAGCAGCTTAATGGCGGGAAGCACAGATACGCAGTATTTT
j_call: TRBJ2-7; clone_size: few; v_call: TRBV2; d_call: TRBD1; cdr3_aa: CASRPGQQSYEQYF; cdr3_nt: TGTGCCAGCAGACCGGGACAGCAATCCTACGAGCAGTACTTC
j_call: TRBJ2-7; clone_size: few; v_call: TRBV5-1; d_call: .; cdr3_aa: CASSFKYEQYF; cdr3_nt: TGCGCCAGCAGCTTCAAATACGAGCAGTACTTC
j_call: TRBJ1-3; clone_size: few; v_call: TRBV7-9; d_call: .; cdr3_aa: CASSSGNTIYF; cdr3_nt: TGTGCCAGCAGCTCAGGAAACACCATATATTTT
j_call: TRBJ2-2; clone_size: .; v_call: TRBV7-3; d_call: .; cdr3_aa: CASSSLIPGELFF; cdr3_nt: TGTGCCAGCAGCTCCCTAATACCCGGGGAGCTGTTTTTT
j_call: TRBJ2-7; clone_size: few; v_call: TRBV7-9; d_call: TRBD1; cdr3_aa: CASSSDRVKLFEQYF; cdr3_nt: TGTGCCAGCAGCTCGGACAGGGTAAAACTCTTCGAGCAGTACTTC
j_call: TRBJ2-2; clone_size: few; v_call: TRBV11-3; d_call: .; cdr3_aa: CASRRTTGELFF; cdr3_nt: TGTGCCAGCAGAAGAACCACCGGGGAGCTGTTTTTT
j_call: TRBJ2-1; clone_size: .; v_call: TRBV7-2; d_call: .; cdr3_aa: CASSLGSSYNEQFF; cdr3_nt: TGTGCCAGCAGCTTAGGTAGCTCCTACAATGAGCAGTTCTTC
j_call: TRBJ2-1; clone_size: few; v_call: TRBV11-2; d_call: .; cdr3_aa: CASSLGGFRRFF; cdr3_nt: TGTGCCAGCAGCTTAGGAGGGTTTAGACGGTTCTTC
j_call: TRBJ1-2; clone_size: .; v_call: TRBV14; d_call: TRBD1; cdr3_aa: CASTRTGGNYGYTF; cdr3_nt: TGTGCCAGCACCCGGACAGGGGGAAACTATGGCTACACCTTC
j_call: TRBJ2-2; clone_size: few; v_call: TRBV19; d_call: TRBD1; cdr3_aa: CATRQGVAGELFF; cdr3_nt: TGTGCCACCAGACAGGGGGTGGCCGGGGAGCTGTTTTTT